Sequencing of this T cell receptor beta chain was carried out in a study of glioma-infiltrating T cells after dendritic cell vaccination. Study-wide results and limits: Complete blood and tumor specimen sets were limited to few patients.

This sample's time point: after dendritic cell vaccination, including at tumor progression/relapse. TCRB CDR3 was amplified from 2 ug genomic DNA or less. This table comes from immunoSEQ multiplex PCR, and its TCRdb copy is limited to in-frame clones, with some not included. The table lists over 80,000 clones, approximately 80% of them singletons. As regards this clone: Its specificity is not known.

V gave up 3 bases and J gave up 2 bases; unmatched junction bases: 6. The CDR3 totals 16 residues. Germline V gives CDR1 SEHNR, CDR2 FQNEAQ (reference sequence). This sample comprised blood, obtained after dendritic cell vaccination. The sequence came from a human donor with glioblastoma. V is TRBV7-9 and J is TRBJ1-1; the match to TRBD1 covers 10 bases. Written as DNA, the CDR3 is TGTGCCAGCAGCTTCAAAGGGACAGGGGTAAACACTGAAGCTTTCTTT. This encodes CASSFKGTGVNTEAFF.